The 25 T cell receptor beta chains presented below share a single source sample, sequenced in a study of cytomegalovirus exposure and HLA in healthy donors. Some clones are missing from TCRdb's copy, which holds only in-frame ones; the method was immunoSEQ multiplex PCR. The table records approximately 110,000 clones, more than 85% of them present only once. The sequencing input was PBMCs. All receptors derive from a woman under 30 in good health and CMV-seropositive.

The chain uses TRBV7-2 and TRBJ1-1, with D perhaps TRBD1 (6 bases). Between the trimmed V and J ends, which lost 5 bases and 8 bases, there was a span of 12 bases. The CDR3 is 12 amino acids. Germline V gene data show CDR1 as SGHTA and CDR2 as FQGNSA. The CDR3 loop is CASSATGLEAFF. The CDR3 DNA reads TGTGCCAGCAGCGCGACAGGTTTGGAAGCTTTCTTT.

The CDR3 nucleotides read TGTGCCAGCAGCCACCCCCCTCCGGCGGGCTTTGATCGGGAGACCCAGTACTTC. Encoded protein: CASSHPPPAGFDRETQYF. The genes are TRBV14 and TRBJ2-5; weak D call: TRBD2 (5 bases). V dropped 3 bases and J dropped 5 bases, with 25 bases sitting between them. Germline assignment: CDR1 SGHDN and CDR2 FVKESK. The CDR3 length is 18 residues.

This clone was found a few times. The CDR3 nucleotides are TGTGCCAGCAGCTTTGGCACCGCCTACGAGCAGTACTTC. Translating gives CASSFGTAYEQYF. The rearrangement uses TRBV7-9 and TRBJ2-7, with D unclear. The CDR3 is made up of 13 amino acids. Trimming pared 3 bases from V and 2 bases from J, leaving 8 bases between. Looked up from germline, CDR1 is SEHNR and CDR2 is FQNEAQ (reference sequence).

The rearrangement links TRBV30 to TRBJ2-7; perhaps TRBD2 as D (5 bases). The CDR3 has 11 residues. Germline V gene data show CDR1 as GTSNPN and CDR2 as SVGIG (reference sequence). Deletions cut 0 bases from V and 7 bases from J, with 7 bases between. The chain's CDR3 is CAWSVRGEQYF. Here the CDR3 DNA reads TGTGCCTGGAGTGTACGCGGGGAGCAGTACTTC.

The V gene is TRBV11-2, the J gene TRBJ1-2; D may be TRBD1 (5 bases). The CDR3 contains 15 residues. Per germline, CDR1 SGHAT and CDR2 FQNNGV. The germline V and J ends were trimmed by 4 bases and 4 bases, with 16 bases remaining between them. CDR3 coding DNA: TGTGCCAGCAGCTCCCGACAGCCGTCCTTCTATGGCTACACCTTC. Its protein product is CASSSRQPSFYGYTF.

The V gene is TRBV4-2, the J gene TRBJ1-2; tentatively, D is TRBD1 (5 bases). With 0 bases removed from V and 8 bases from J, the gap between germline ends came to 16 bases. This CDR3 is 15 amino acids long. From germline, CDR1 is LGHNA and CDR2 YNFKEQ. The CDR3 coding sequence is TGTGCCAGCAGCCAAGATATGGCAGGGCTGAGGGGCTACACCTTC. Protein product: CASSQDMAGLRGYTF.

This chain links TRBV5-8 with TRBJ2-7, with a tentative D call TRBD1 (6 bases). The CDR3 runs to 14 residues. Germline V gene lookup returns CDR1 SGHTS and CDR2 YDEGEE. V was cut by 2 bases and J by 4 bases, with 13 bases left in between. The CDR3 nucleotides are TGTGCCAGCAGCTTCCGGGACACGGGATACGAGCAGTACTTC. It specifies CASSFRDTGYEQYF.

This sequence joins TRBV2 and TRBJ2-5, with D perhaps TRBD1 (6 bases). From germline, CDR1 is SNHLY and CDR2 FYNNEI. This CDR3 contains 13 residues. V was cut by 6 bases and J by 9 bases, with 17 bases left in between. The CDR3: CASRYRVSFAQYF. As DNA, the CDR3 is TGTGCCAGCAGGTACAGGGTGTCTTTTGCCCAGTACTTC.

V and J are TRBV5-6 and TRBJ1-4; 8 nucleotides match TRBD1. The length of the CDR3 is 15 residues. Trimming took 3 bases from V and 7 from J; bases not matched to a gene: 8. Per germline, CDR1 SGHDT and CDR2 YYEEEE. CDR3 protein: CASSSTGGVGEKLFF. DNA for the CDR3: TGTGCCAGCAGCTCCACAGGGGGAGTTGGTGAAAAACTGTTTTTT. The variable domain in full, with the rest retrieved from reference TRBV5-6 and TRBJ1-4, is DAGVTQSPTHLIKTRGQQVTLRCSPKSGHDTVSWYQQALGQGPQFIFQYYEEEERQRGNFPDRFSGHQFPNYSSELNVNALLLGDSALYLCASSSTGGVGEKLFFGSGTQLSVL.

The chain couples TRBV6-5 to TRBJ1-4; 7 bases line up with TRBD1. This CDR3 is 13 amino acids long. Germline CDR1 reads MNHEY; CDR2 reads SVGAGI. The junction had 7 bases not matched to a gene; V was cut back by 7 bases and J by 8 bases. DNA for the CDR3: TGTGCCAGCACGAACAGGGGTGGGGAAAAACTGTTTTTT. Protein product: CASTNRGGEKLFF.

The chain uses TRBV7-6 and TRBJ1-4, with D maybe TRBD1 (6 bases). The V end lost 1 base, the J end lost 4 bases, and 16 bases lay between the germline ends. The germline V gene encodes CDR1 SGHVS and CDR2 FNYEAQ. The CDR3 has 17 residues. This CDR3 is CASSLGIRGDINEKLFF. The CDR3 DNA follows: TGTGCCAGCAGCTTAGGAATCAGGGGAGATATTAATGAAAAACTGTTTTTT.

J is TRBJ2-3 and V is TRBV4-1; 9 bases are shared with TRBD2. The CDR3 has 16 amino acids. Germline trimming cut 1 base from V and 3 bases from J; bases unmatched to any gene: 5. Germline V gene lookup returns CDR1 MGHRA and CDR2 YSYEKL. This chain's CDR3 is CASSQVSSGVTDTQYF. CDR3 bases: TGCGCCAGCAGCCAAGTGTCTAGCGGGGTAACAGATACGCAGTATTTT.

This chain connects TRBV9 to TRBJ2-7, with 8 bases matching TRBD1. The J segment lost 1 base and the V segment lost 0 bases, leaving 3 bases of the junction unmatched. Germline-derived CDR1 and CDR2 are SGDLS and YYNGEE. This CDR3 is built from 15 residues. The DNA for the CDR3 is TGTGCCAGCAGCGTAGGGACAGGGCGTTCCTACGAGCAGTACTTC. Amino acids: CASSVGTGRSYEQYF.

The chain is built from TRBV15 and TRBJ2-7; TRBD1 agrees at 8 bases. The germline V gene encodes CDR1 LNHNV and CDR2 YYDKDF (reference sequence). With 5 bases clipped from V and 2 bases from J, the junction kept 8 bases outside the gene matches. The CDR3 is made up of 15 amino acids. CDR3 loop: CATSGTTGDPYEQYF. The CDR3 DNA is TGTGCCACCAGCGGAACGACAGGGGACCCCTACGAGCAGTACTTC.

This chain uses TRBV5-1 with TRBJ2-7, with 7 positions matching TRBD2. From germline, CDR1 is SGHRS and CDR2 YFSETQ. V shed 0 bases, J shed 7 bases, and the junction held 25 bases outside the gene matches. The CDR3 spans 20 residues. The CDR3 DNA reads as TGCGCCAGCAGCTTGGACGTGGGGGGGATGTCCCTTAAACTAGCGAGTGAGCAGTACTTC. It translates to CASSLDVGGMSLKLASEQYF.

The rearrangement links TRBV19 to TRBJ2-1; 11 bases agree with TRBD2. The germline CDR1 and CDR2 sequences are LNHDA and SQIVND (reference sequence). This CDR3 is 17 amino acids long. The J segment lost 3 bases and the V segment lost 1 base, leaving 5 bases of the junction unmatched. CDR3 protein: CASSIGSGGGGYNEQFF. In DNA form, the CDR3 reads TGTGCCAGTAGTATAGGTAGCGGGGGGGGAGGCTACAATGAGCAGTTCTTC.

V and J are TRBV18 and TRBJ2-7, with D maybe TRBD2 (6 bases). Germline V gene data show CDR1 as KGHSH and CDR2 as LQKENI. Deletions cut 0 bases from V and 3 bases from J, with 15 bases between. This CDR3 is 16 amino acids long. The CDR3 DNA sequence: TGTGCCAGCTCACCACCGATCGGCGGGAATAACTACGAGCAGTACTTC. It yields the protein CASSPPIGGNNYEQYF.

The rearrangement joins TRBV4-2 to TRBJ2-5; D is unclear. CDR1 and CDR2 from the germline V gene are LGHNA and YNFKEQ. The V end was cut by 0 bases, the J end by 3 bases, with 5 bases between. The length of the CDR3 is 13 residues. The DNA for the CDR3 is TGTGCCAGCAGCCAAGAACGGGAAGAGACCCAGTACTTC. Translating it yields CASSQEREETQYF.

The chain is built from TRBV11-2 and TRBJ1-2; possibly TRBD1 for D (5 bases). The CDR3 has 13 residues. Germline CDR1 is SGHAT and CDR2 is FQNNGV. The V gene lost 4 bases and the J gene lost 5 bases, with 11 bases spanning the gap. The CDR3 is CASSSSGRYGYTF. In DNA form, the CDR3 reads TGTGCCAGCAGCTCGTCAGGGAGGTATGGCTACACCTTC. Together with reference TRBV11-2 and TRBJ1-2, the CDR3 gives the full variable domain: EAGVAQSPRYKIIEKRQSVAFWCNPISGHATLYWYQQILGQGPKLLIQFQNNGVVDDSQLPKDRFSAERLKGVDSTLKIQPAKLEDSAVYLCASSSSGRYGYTFGSGTRLTVV.

The V call is TRBV5-6, the J call TRBJ1-1, with D possibly being TRBD1 (5 bases). CDR3 length: 15 amino acids. V was trimmed by 4 bases and J by 5 bases, leaving 18 bases between them. CDR1 is SGHDT and CDR2 is YYEEEE in the germline V gene. CDR3 in amino acids: CASSGYSGFGTEAFF. The CDR3 DNA follows: TGTGCCAGCAGCGGCTACTCAGGGTTCGGTACTGAAGCTTTCTTT.

This rearrangement joins TRBV19 to TRBJ2-1, with D tentatively TRBD2 (5 bases). Germline V gives CDR1 LNHDA, CDR2 SQIVND (reference sequence). The CDR3 contains 15 residues. V shed 1 base and J shed 3 bases, with 10 bases lying between them. The CDR3 loop is CASSIGLGDYNEQFF. In DNA form, the CDR3 reads TGTGCCAGTAGTATAGGGCTCGGGGACTACAATGAGCAGTTCTTC.

The rearrangement links TRBV18 to TRBJ1-2; possible D gene TRBD1, 6 bases. Trimming left V 3 bases short and J 3 bases short, with 20 bases between. The CDR3 loop spans 17 amino acids. The V gene's germline CDR1 is KGHSH and CDR2 LQKENI. The CDR3 spells CASSPMGPGGSDYGYTF. CDR3 bases: TGTGCCAGCTCACCTATGGGACCTGGGGGCAGCGACTATGGCTACACCTTC.

The chain has TRBV11-2 and TRBJ1-1, with 7 bases fitting TRBD1. Germline V gives CDR1 SGHAT, CDR2 FQNNGV. The CDR3 contains 10 residues. Trimming cost V 6 bases and J 8 bases; bases outside gene matches: 0. The CDR3 nucleotides read TGTGCCAGCAGGGGACAGGAAGCTTTCTTT. It yields the protein CASRGQEAFF.

The chain employs TRBV2 and TRBJ2-1, with TRBD1 matching over 8 bases. V shed 2 bases, J shed 10 bases, and the junction held 7 bases outside the gene matches. Germline CDR1 is SNHLY and CDR2 is FYNNEI. CDR3 length equals 14 residues. In DNA, the CDR3 is TGTGCCAGCAGTGAAAGACAGGGGCAAGGGGAGCAGTTCTTC. It yields the protein CASSERQGQGEQFF.

This clone has only a few counts. V gene TRBV5-1 combines with J gene TRBJ1-2, with a possible D match to TRBD1 (5 bases). The CDR3 consists of 15 residues. Trimming cost V 8 bases and J 0 bases, with 17 bases left between them. Germline V gene lookup returns CDR1 SGHRS and CDR2 YFSETQ. DNA of the CDR3: TGCGCCAGTCAAGGATTAGACAGCTCTAACTATGGCTACACCTTC. Its translation: CASQGLDSSNYGYTF.